The 20 T cell receptor beta chains given below trace back to one sample, sequenced in a study of tumor-infiltrating lymphocytes in primary liver carcinoma (dated by TCRdb to about 2017). Without any cell sorting, total RNA and DNA were co-extracted from approximately 20-30 mg of bulk tissue using the AllPrep DNA/RNA mini kit. Data came from an Illumina HiSeq 2500. TCRbeta-specific cDNA was reverse-transcribed from about 0.45 ug total RNA using a constant-region primer and ProtoScript II reverse transcriptase. Construction of the TCRbeta libraries relied on three nested rounds of multiplex PCR, following a slightly modified ARM-PCR procedure. The first two PCR rounds used multiplex TRBV1-TRBV30 forward primers with a Cbeta reverse primer, each for around 10 cycles. The public reads were reanalyzed by TCRdb: fastp trimming at Q25, MiXCR alignment, in-frame beta chains only. Identical CDR3 proteins give one entry, which carries the most common genes and DNA. This sample holds approximately 110,000 distinct CDR3 sequences; 64% were observed only once. The top ten clones comprise approximately 8% of the sample.

The sample consisted of liver tumor tissue from sampling region 3. The meaning of the sample's cell subset or site label: tumor region T3, left-lateral pole. The receptors originated from a woman aged 55 to 70 with primary liver carcinoma and hepatitis B virus infection.

CDR3 in DNA: TGCACCAACAGCTTTGACAACCGTAACACTGAAGCTTTCTTT. It is translated as CTNSFDNRNTEAFF. This rearrangement joins TRBV5-1 to TRBJ1-1; no firm D call. Germline CDR1 is SGHRS and CDR2 is YFSETQ. The CDR3 contains 14 residues. Full variable domain (outside the CDR3, taken from reference TRBV5-1 and TRBJ1-1): KAGVTQTPRYLIKTRGQQVTLSCSPISGHRSVSWYQQTPGQGLQFLFEYFSETQRNKGNFPGRFSGRQFSNSRSEMNVSTLELGDSALYLCTNSFDNRNTEAFFGQGTRLTVV.

In regard to this clonotype: Mismatch with germline at one junction end may stem from a read error. The chain joins TRBV5-1 to TRBJ2-7; the D is unclear. The germline V gene encodes CDR1 SGHRS and CDR2 YFSETQ. CDR3 size: 12 residues. For the CDR3, the DNA is TGCGCCAGCAGCTCTTACTTGGGCGAGCATTACTTC. Its protein product is CASSSYLGEHYF.

V gene TRBV20-1 combines with J gene TRBJ2-7; TRBD1 matches at 7 bases. Germline lookup yields CDR1 DFQATT and CDR2 SNEGSKA (reference sequence). With V trimmed by 1 base and J by 3 bases, 6 bases remained unmatched. This CDR3 spans 14 amino acids. The CDR3 coding sequence is TGCAGTGCTAGAGCAGACAGGGCTGTCTACGAGCAGTACTTC. It encodes CSARADRAVYEQYF.

The chain joins TRBV29-1 to TRBJ1-2, with 9 nucleotides matching TRBD1. Looked up from germline, CDR1 is SQVTM and CDR2 is ANQGSEA. The CDR3 sequence is 17 residues long. The CDR3 coding sequence is TGCAGTGTTAAAGTCGCGGGGCAAACAGGGGGCGGCTATGGCTACACCTTC. It translates to CSVKVAGQTGGGYGYTF.

This clonotype showed up many times. This chain joins TRBV12-3 or TRBV12-4 and TRBJ2-5; the match to TRBD1 covers 7 bases. Unmatched junction bases numbered 4, after V lost 8 bases and J lost 1 base. The CDR3 totals 13 residues. The CDR3 here is CASGDRTQETQYF. The CDR3 DNA follows: TGTGCCAGCGGGGACAGAACCCAAGAGACCCAGTACTTC.

The chain uses TRBV6-5 and TRBJ2-5; 9 bases are a match to TRBD2. This CDR3 is 14 amino acids long. Germline CDR1 reads MNHEY; CDR2 reads SVGAGI. V lost 10 bases, J lost 7 bases, and 13 bases stayed unmatched. The CDR3 nucleotides are TGTGCCATCACTCGCGGGGGGGTTGGAGGGACCCAGTACTTC. Translated: CAITRGGVGGTQYF.

As for this clonotype: A read error may explain this, as a much larger clone is one base away. The chain employs TRBV5-6 and TRBJ2-5; the match to TRBD2 covers 9 bases. J was trimmed by 5 bases and V by 4 bases; bases with no gene match: 12. Germline V lookup: CDR1 SGHDT, CDR2 YYEEEE. CDR3 length: 16 amino acids. The CDR3 spells CASSLRTSVRAETQYF. The CDR3 region has the DNA TGTGCCAGCAGCCTCCGGACTAGCGTGAGGGCGGAGACCCAGTACTTC.

This clonotype was counted once. The chain is built from TRBV6-5 and TRBJ1-1, with D maybe TRBD1 (5 bases). Germline V gene sequence: CDR1 MNHEY, CDR2 SVGAGI. Trimming left V 6 bases short and J 6 bases short, with 14 bases between. CDR3 size: 13 residues. CDR3 coding DNA: TGTGCCAGCAGCCGGGGCATCAACGCTGAAGCTTTCTTT. This codes for CASSRGINAEAFF.

As concerns this clonotype: The junction does not match germline at one end; this may be a read error. The chain joins TRBV11-2 to TRBJ2-2; possibly TRBD1 for D (5 bases). Germline V gene lookup returns CDR1 SGHAT and CDR2 FQNNGV. This CDR3 contains 14 residues. The CDR3 bases are TGTGCTAGCAGCTTGAGTAAGGGGATCGGGGAGCTGTTTTTT. This sequence encodes CASSLSKGIGELFF.

In this sample, this clonotype turned up a few times. At one end the junction does not follow the germline gene, possibly because of a read error. The V and J genes are TRBV12-3 or TRBV12-4 and TRBJ2-7; 13 positions match TRBD2. This CDR3 comprises 15 residues. CDR3 nucleotides: TGTGCCAGCAGCAAGGGACTAGCGGGGATCTACGGGCAGTACTTC. Its protein is CASSKGLAGIYGQYF.

A remark on this clonotype: The junction departs from the called germline gene at one end, perhaps through a read error. This sequence joins TRBV28 and TRBJ2-5, with D possibly being TRBD1 or TRBD2 (5 bases each). Germline CDR1 MDHEN, CDR2 SYDVKM. This CDR3 has 12 amino acids. This CDR3 is CANSWNRGTPYF. The CDR3 DNA reads as TGTGCCAACAGTTGGAACAGAGGGACCCCGTACTTC. Supplemented by reference TRBV28 and TRBJ2-5, the full variable domain reads DVKVTQSSRYLVKRTGEKVFLECVQDMDHENMFWYRQDPGLGLRLIYFSYDVKMKEKGDIPEGYSVSREKKERFSLILESASTNQTSMYLCANSWNRGTPYFGPGTRLLVL.

The table lists this clonotype with a count of one. The junction shows a germline mismatch at one end, possibly a read error. The chain carries TRBV29-1 and TRBJ2-1; D is unclear. Looked up from germline, CDR1 is SQVTM and CDR2 is ANQGSEA. The CDR3 spans 13 residues. The CDR3 is CSGRSFSYNKQFF. The CDR3 coding sequence is TGCAGCGGGAGATCCTTCTCCTACAATAAGCAATTCTTC.

This clonotype was seen many times. The DNA for the CDR3 is TGCGCCAGCAGACTGAGGACTAGCGGGAGTAGCACAGATACGCAGTATTTT. It encodes CASRLRTSGSSTDTQYF. This chain uses TRBV4-1 with TRBJ2-3; 13 nucleotides align to TRBD2. The germline V gene has CDR1 MGHRA and CDR2 YSYEKL. This CDR3 has 17 residues. With 6 bases clipped from V and 0 bases from J, the junction kept 6 bases outside the gene matches.

On this clonotype: With a much larger clone just one base away, this may be a read error. This rearrangement joins TRBV30 to TRBJ2-3; D is perhaps TRBD1 (6 bases). Per germline, CDR1 GTSNPN and CDR2 SVGIG (reference sequence). The CDR3 runs 15 residues. The chain's CDR3 is CASLLEQGSTDMQYF. CDR3 DNA sequence: TGTGCCTCCCTCTTGGAACAGGGTAGCACAGATATGCAGTATTTT.

V usage is TRBV18 and J usage is TRBJ1-1; 8 bases agree with TRBD1. This CDR3 region has 16 residues. Trimming cost V 1 base and J 3 bases; bases outside gene matches: 7. Germline CDR1 reads KGHSH; CDR2 reads LQKENI. CDR3 residues: CASSPRIQGADTEAFF. CDR3 DNA: TGTGCCAGCTCACCACGGATTCAGGGGGCGGACACTGAAGCTTTCTTT.

A note on this clonotype: Given a much more abundant clone one base away, this may be a read error. The chain combines TRBV5-6 with TRBJ2-3; the D call may be TRBD1 or TRBD2 (6 bases each). Germline V lookup: CDR1 SGHDT, CDR2 YYEEEE. This CDR3 has 13 amino acids. CDR3 DNA sequence: TGTGCCAACAGCCAGAGGGGGGCAGATACGCAGTATTTT. Protein sequence: CANSQRGADTQYF. Drawing the rest from reference TRBV5-6 and TRBJ2-3, the complete variable domain is DAGVTQSPTHLIKTRGQQVTLRCSPKSGHDTVSWYQQALGQGPQFIFQYYEEEERQRGNFPDRFSGHQFPNYSSELNVNALLLGDSALYLCANSQRGADTQYFGPGTRLTVL.

This clonotype showed up just a few times. The chain has TRBV28 and TRBJ2-3, with TRBD1 matching over 9 bases. CDR1 and CDR2 from the germline V gene are MDHEN and SYDVKM. V lost 4 bases to trimming and J lost 4 bases; unmatched junction nucleotides: 18. CDR3 length equals 19 residues. Here the CDR3 reads CASSSDFVRPGQGADTQYF. CDR3 nucleotide sequence: TGTGCCAGCAGTTCAGACTTTGTACGCCCGGGACAGGGCGCAGATACGCAGTATTTT.

About this clonotype itself: With a much larger clone just one base away, this may be a read error. V gene TRBV6-2 or TRBV6-3 combines with J gene TRBJ1-5; D is unclear. V was shortened by 2 bases and J by 3 bases, with 11 bases between the two germline ends. The CDR3 contains 15 residues. Germline CDR1 MNHEY, CDR2 SVGEGT. CDR3 loop: CASSYGGYTNQPQHF. For the CDR3, the DNA is TGTGCCAGCAGTTACGGAGGATATACCAATCAGCCCCAGCATTTT.

Notes on this clonotype: A junction end diverges from the germline sequence, so it may reflect a read error. The chain combines TRBV11-2 with TRBJ2-1; a possible D gene is TRBD2 (6 bases). CDR3 length: 15 residues. CDR1 is SGHAT and CDR2 is FQNNGV in the germline V gene. In nucleotides, the CDR3 is TGTGCCAGCAGCTTCGGGACTGCGGACTACAGTGAGCAGTTCTTC. Translated, it gives CASSFGTADYSEQFF. The whole variable domain, remainder taken from reference TRBV11-2 and TRBJ2-1, is EAGVAQSPRYKIIEKRQSVAFWCNPISGHATLYWYQQILGQGPKLLIQFQNNGVVDDSQLPKDRFSAERLKGVDSTLKIQPAKLEDSAVYLCASSFGTADYSEQFFGPGTRLTVL.

As for this clonotype: With a much larger clone just one base away, this may be a read error. This chain uses TRBV12-5 with TRBJ2-3; D possibly matches TRBD1 or TRBD2 (6 bases each). The CDR3 covers 12 residues. Per the germline V gene, CDR1 is LGHNT and CDR2 is FRNRAP. The CDR3 sequence is CASGTGAEVMVF. CDR3 in DNA: TGTGCTAGTGGTACGGGGGCCGAGGTAATGGTTTTT.